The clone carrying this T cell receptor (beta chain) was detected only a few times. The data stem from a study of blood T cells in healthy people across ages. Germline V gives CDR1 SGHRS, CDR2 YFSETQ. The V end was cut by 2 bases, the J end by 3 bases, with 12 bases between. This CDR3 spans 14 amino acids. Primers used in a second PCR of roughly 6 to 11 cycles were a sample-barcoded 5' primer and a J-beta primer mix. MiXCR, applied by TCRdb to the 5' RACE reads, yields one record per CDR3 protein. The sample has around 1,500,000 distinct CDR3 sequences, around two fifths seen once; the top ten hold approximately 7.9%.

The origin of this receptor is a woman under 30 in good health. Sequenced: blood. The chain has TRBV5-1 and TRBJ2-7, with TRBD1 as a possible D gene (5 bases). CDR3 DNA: TGCGCCAGCAGCTTAGGCAGGGAATTCTACGAGCAGTACTTC. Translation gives CASSLGREFYEQYF. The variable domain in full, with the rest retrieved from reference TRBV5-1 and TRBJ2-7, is KAGVTQTPRYLIKTRGQQVTLSCSPISGHRSVSWYQQTPGQGLQFLFEYFSETQRNKGNFPGRFSGRQFSNSRSEMNVSTLELGDSALYLCASSLGREFYEQYFGPGTRLTVT.